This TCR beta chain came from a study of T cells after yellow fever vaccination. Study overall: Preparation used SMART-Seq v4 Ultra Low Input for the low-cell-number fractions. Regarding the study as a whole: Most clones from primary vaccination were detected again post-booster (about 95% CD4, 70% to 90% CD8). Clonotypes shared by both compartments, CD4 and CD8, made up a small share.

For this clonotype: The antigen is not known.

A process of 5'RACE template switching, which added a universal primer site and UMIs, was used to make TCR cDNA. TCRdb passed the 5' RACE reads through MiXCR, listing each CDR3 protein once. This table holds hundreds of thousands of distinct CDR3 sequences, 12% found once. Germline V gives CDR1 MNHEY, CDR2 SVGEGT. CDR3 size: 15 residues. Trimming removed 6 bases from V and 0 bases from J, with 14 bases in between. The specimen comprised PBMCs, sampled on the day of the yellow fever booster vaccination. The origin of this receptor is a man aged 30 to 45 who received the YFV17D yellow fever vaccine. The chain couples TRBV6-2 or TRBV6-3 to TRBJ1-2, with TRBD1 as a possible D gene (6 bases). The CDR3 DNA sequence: TGTGCCAGCAGCCACACGCGGACAGCTAACTATGGCTACACCTTC. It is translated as CASSHTRTANYGYTF.